One and the same sample provided the 12 T cell receptor beta chains below, sequenced in a study of response to subunit inactivated influenza vaccine. TCRdb redid the calling of the RT-PCR reads with MiXCR, one entry per CDR3 protein. The sample contains under 950,000 distinct CDR3 sequences, approximately 22% of which appear only once. The material sequenced was PBMCs from blood, taken around 5 days after vaccination. The receptors were gathered from a man in his fifties or sixties who received an inactivated influenza vaccine.

This chain uses TRBV4-3 with TRBJ2-1, with a weak D call TRBD1 (6 bases). Trimming stripped 0 bases from V and 5 bases from J, with 14 bases between. Per the germline V gene, CDR1 is LGHNA and CDR2 is YSLEER. The CDR3 has 16 amino acids. The CDR3 sequence: CASSQDRGAGNNEQFF. CDR3 coding DNA: TGCGCCAGCAGCCAAGACAGGGGTGCTGGGAACAATGAGCAGTTCTTC.

Only a few counts were recorded for this clonotype. The CDR3 bases are TGTGCCAGCAGCCCCTGGACTAGCGGGGGGACAGATACGCAGTATTTT. It yields the protein CASSPWTSGGTDTQYF. J is TRBJ2-3 and V is TRBV7-9, with 14 nucleotides matching TRBD2. V lost 5 bases and J lost 3; bases outside the gene matches: 4. The CDR3 contains 16 residues. The germline V gene has CDR1 SEHNR and CDR2 FQNEAQ (reference sequence).

The chain couples TRBV7-2 to TRBJ2-7; 9 bases line up with TRBD2. Trimming cost V 6 bases and J 0 bases; bases outside gene matches: 3. CDR1 is SGHTA and CDR2 is FQGNSA in the germline V gene. CDR3 length equals 14 residues. CDR3 DNA: TGTGCCAGCAGGACTAGCGGTAGCTCCTACGAGCAGTACTTC. This encodes CASRTSGSSYEQYF.

This clonotype was counted only a few times. In DNA, the CDR3 is TGCGCCAGCAGCTTGGTAGTGGGAACCACCGGGGAGCTGTTTTTT. Translation: CASSLVVGTTGELFF. V is TRBV5-1 and J is TRBJ2-2, with D unclear. V was pared by 0 bases and J by 4 bases, with 10 bases between. The CDR3 loop spans 15 amino acids. Germline CDR1 reads SGHRS; CDR2 reads YFSETQ.

This clonotype occurred a few times. The genes are TRBV7-9 and TRBJ2-5; D is ambiguous. Germline values: CDR1 SEHNR, CDR2 FQNEAQ (reference sequence). The CDR3 length is 12 residues. Trimming removed 3 bases at V and 5 bases at J, with 7 bases between. DNA of the CDR3: TGTGCCAGCAGCTTCGCTGCGGAGACCCAGTACTTC. This translates into CASSFAAETQYF.

A few counts support this clonotype. The chain has TRBV11-2 and TRBJ2-1; D may be TRBD1 (6 bases). The CDR3 totals 16 residues. The V end was cut by 4 bases, the J end by 8 bases, with 21 bases between. Germline lookup yields CDR1 SGHAT and CDR2 FQNNGV. CDR3 sequence (DNA): TGTGCCAGCAGCTATCTTAGGGGGTCCGGGCAGTATGAGCAGTTCTTC. It translates to CASSYLRGSGQYEQFF.

The chain combines TRBV6-2 or TRBV6-3 with TRBJ2-2; D ambiguous. V dropped 2 bases and J dropped 10 bases, with 8 bases sitting between them. CDR3 length: 12 residues. From germline, CDR1 is MNHEY and CDR2 SVGEGT. CDR3: CASSYLFSELFF. The CDR3 DNA follows: TGTGCCAGCAGTTACCTATTCTCGGAGCTGTTTTTT.

The chain has TRBV5-1 and TRBJ2-3, with 7 bases matching TRBD2. Germline CDR1 and CDR2: SGHRS and YFSETQ. With V trimmed by 2 bases and J by 0 bases, 3 bases remained unmatched. The CDR3 length is 15 residues. CDR3 in DNA: TGCGCCAGCAGCTTTTCAGCGGGGAGCACAGATACGCAGTATTTT. Translation gives CASSFSAGSTDTQYF.

Here the CDR3 DNA reads TGTGCCACCAGTGCGGCACCTAGGAAGTGGTACGAGCAGTACTTC. This gives the protein CATSAAPRKWYEQYF. The chain combines TRBV24-1 with TRBJ2-7; D is ambiguous. V lost 5 bases and J 4 bases, leaving 17 bases between the germline ends. Germline CDR1 and CDR2: KGHDR and SFDVKD. The CDR3 runs 15 residues.

Only a few counts were recorded for this clonotype. V usage is TRBV9 and J usage is TRBJ2-7, with a tentative D call TRBD1 (6 bases). CDR3 length: 13 residues. Germline assignment: CDR1 SGDLS and CDR2 YYNGEE. Trimming removed 1 base from V and 7 bases from J, with 12 bases in between. This CDR3 reads CASSVRSQGEQYF. CDR3 bases: TGTGCCAGCAGCGTAAGGAGTCAGGGGGAGCAGTACTTC.

This clonotype has a handful of counts. The chain has TRBV11-2 and TRBJ2-1; 9 nucleotides align to TRBD1. V trimming: 5 bases; J trimming: 2 bases; junction bases outside the gene matches: 7. The CDR3 consists of 16 residues. Germline V gives CDR1 SGHAT, CDR2 FQNNGV. The CDR3 reads CASSPGTGLAYNEQFF. CDR3 nucleotides: TGTGCCAGCAGCCCCGGGACAGGGCTCGCCTACAATGAGCAGTTCTTC.

This clonotype was seen only a few times. V is TRBV27 and J is TRBJ1-2, with 9 bases fitting TRBD1. CDR1 MNHEY and CDR2 SMNVEV come from the germline V gene (reference sequence). Trimming removed 6 bases from V and 10 bases from J; junction bases left unmatched: 15. This CDR3 region has 15 residues. The CDR3 DNA is TGTGCCAGCAGCTGGTTCGCCGATGGACAGGGGACCTACACCTTC. Its protein is CASSWFADGQGTYTF.